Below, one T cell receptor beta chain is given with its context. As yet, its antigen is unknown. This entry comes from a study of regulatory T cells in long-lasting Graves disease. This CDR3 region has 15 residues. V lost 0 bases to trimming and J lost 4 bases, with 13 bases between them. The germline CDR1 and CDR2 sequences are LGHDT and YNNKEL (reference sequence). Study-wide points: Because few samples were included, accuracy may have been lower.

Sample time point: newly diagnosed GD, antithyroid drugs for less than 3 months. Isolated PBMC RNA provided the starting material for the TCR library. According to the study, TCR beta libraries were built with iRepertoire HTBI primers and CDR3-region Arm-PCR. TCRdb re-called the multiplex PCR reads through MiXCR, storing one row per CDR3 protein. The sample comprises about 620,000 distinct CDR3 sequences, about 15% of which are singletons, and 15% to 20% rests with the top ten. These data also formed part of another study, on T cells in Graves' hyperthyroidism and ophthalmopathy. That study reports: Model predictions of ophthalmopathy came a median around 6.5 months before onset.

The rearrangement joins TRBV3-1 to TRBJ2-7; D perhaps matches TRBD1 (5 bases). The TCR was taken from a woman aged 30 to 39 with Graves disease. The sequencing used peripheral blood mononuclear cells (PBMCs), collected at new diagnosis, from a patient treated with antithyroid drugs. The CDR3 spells CASSQDLTQGYEQYF. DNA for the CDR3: TGTGCCAGCAGCCAAGATCTAACGCAGGGATACGAGCAGTACTTC.